This TCR beta chain was sequenced for a study of T-cell reconstitution after alpha-beta-depleted transplantation in children. During its preparation, the TCRbeta library received unique molecular identifiers. TCRdb re-called the PCR reads through MiXCR, storing one row per CDR3 protein. The repertoire has some 590,000 distinct CDR3 sequences, 10% of them found once; the top ten carry about 4%. There are 12 residues in the CDR3. Trimming took off 5 bases at V and 5 bases at J, with 12 bases between the two ends. CDR1 SQVTM and CDR2 ANQGSEA come from the germline V gene. The sequence derives from a human donor who donated a stem cell graft to a child with acute myeloid leukemia. The sequenced sample was PBMCs from the stem cell graft donor, obtained from the stem cell graft. The chain joins TRBV29-1 to TRBJ2-5; D unclear. The CDR3 nucleotides are TGCAGCGTTTTCCCGATCGGGGAGACCCAGTACTTC. Its protein product is CSVFPIGETQYF.